Listed below are T cell receptor beta chains from one sample, sequenced in a study of human T cells and chemical hapten exposure. MiXCR was run by TCRdb on the RACE reads, yielding one entry per CDR3 protein. The table includes tens of thousands of distinct CDR3 sequences, about 9.6% detected once. The sample was whole blood, taken in connection with sensitization to the hapten diphenylcyclopropenone (DPC). These TCRs come from a woman in her twenties or thirties with alopecia areata. Some clones in this sample may be carry-over from other donors' samples. The CDR3 runs from the conserved cysteine through the conserved F or W. The D gene is left open where the match is weak. Where a row states a size, it is once, few, many or the class of an expanded clone; other rows omit it.

cdr3_nt cdr3_aa v_call d_call clone_size j_call
TGCGCCAGCAGCGGACAGGATAGGGATACGCAGTATTTT CASSGQDRDTQYF TRBV5-1 TRBD1 few TRBJ2-3
TGTGCCAGCAGCCCAACAGGGGCGAACACCGGGGAGCTGTTTTTT CASSPTGANTGELFF TRBV5-6 TRBD1 few TRBJ2-2
TGTGCCAGCAGCTTAGAGGGAGGAGCCAAAAACATTCAGTACTTC CASSLEGGAKNIQYF TRBV7-2 - - TRBJ2-4
TGCAGTGCTAGGCAACAGGGGATATGGAACACTGAAGCTTTCTTT CSARQQGIWNTEAFF TRBV20-1 TRBD1 many TRBJ1-1
TGTGCCAGCAGATCGACAGGCCGCCACGAGCAGTACTTC CASRSTGRHEQYF TRBV6-1 - many TRBJ2-7
TGTGCCAGCAGCCAAGATAGTAGGGGTGAAAAACTGTTTTTT CASSQDSRGEKLFF TRBV3-1 - many TRBJ1-4
TGTGCCAGCAGTCCCTTGACAGAGAAAGCTTTCTTT CASSPLTEKAFF TRBV28 - many TRBJ1-1
TGTGCCAGCAGTTCCCGGAACCGGGGGAAAAGCAATGAGCAGTTCTTC CASSSRNRGKSNEQFF TRBV12-3/TRBV12-4 - - TRBJ2-1
TGTGCCACCTCAGACACGGGCTCCTACGAGCAGTACTTC CATSDTGSYEQYF TRBV24-1 - - TRBJ2-7
TGTGCCAGCAGTTACGTAGATACGCAGTATTTT CASSYVDTQYF TRBV6-2/TRBV6-3 - few TRBJ2-3
TGTGCCAGCAGCCCTGGGATACCCGGGGAGCTGTTTTTT CASSPGIPGELFF TRBV28 - - TRBJ2-2
TGTGCCAGCAGCGGGGGCTTGGGTACGCAGTATTTT CASSGGLGTQYF TRBV5-4 - many TRBJ2-3
TGCAGTGCTAGAGACGTAATTCAGTACTTC CSARDVIQYF TRBV20-1 - many TRBJ2-4
TGTGCCAGCAGCCGCGGGACTTCCTACACAGATACGCAGTATTTT CASSRGTSYTDTQYF TRBV28 - many TRBJ2-3
TGTGCCAGCAGCCAACAGGGGCCCTCTGGAAACACCATATATTTT CASSQQGPSGNTIYF TRBV3-1 - - TRBJ1-3
TGTGCCAGCAGTTTAAAGGGGTATAATTCACCCCTCCACTTT CASSLKGYNSPLHF TRBV12-3/TRBV12-4 - many TRBJ1-6
TGTGCCAGCAGCTTAGATCCTAGCAGACAAGAGACCCAGTACTTC CASSLDPSRQETQYF TRBV7-2 - few TRBJ2-5
TGCGCCAGCAGCAAGGGACAGGGAGCTTTTCCAGAGACCCAGTACTTC CASSKGQGAFPETQYF TRBV5-1 TRBD1 few TRBJ2-5
TGCGCCAGCAGGCTGCAGGGGACCACAGATACGCAGTATTTT CASRLQGTTDTQYF TRBV5-1 - - TRBJ2-3
TGTGCCAGCAGCTTGGTTTCCCAACAACTCCACTTT CASSLVSQQLHF TRBV5-6 - few TRBJ1-6
TGCAGTGCTAGCTCGACTAGCACAGATACGCAGTATTTT CSASSTSTDTQYF TRBV20-1 - few TRBJ2-3
TGTGCCACCAGTGATCCAGGGGGGACCTACAATGAGCAGTTCTTC CATSDPGGTYNEQFF TRBV24-1 - - TRBJ2-1
TGTGCCAGCAGCTTTGGCTTCGGGACGGATTACGAGCAGTACTTC CASSFGFGTDYEQYF TRBV7-2 - few TRBJ2-7
TGTGCCAGCAGCTTGTGGCGAGGAGATACGCAGTATTTT CASSLWRGDTQYF TRBV7-2 - - TRBJ2-3
TGTGCCAGCAGTTCTACACAGGGGGCATGGTATGGCTACACCTTC CASSSTQGAWYGYTF TRBV28 TRBD1 many TRBJ1-2
TGTGCCAGCAGTTTTTCTCTAGGGCGAGCAGATACGCAGTATTTT CASSFSLGRADTQYF TRBV28 - many TRBJ2-3
TGTGCCAGCAGCTTGCAGGAAGGATCCTATAATTCACCCCTCCACTTT CASSLQEGSYNSPLHF TRBV7-9 - - TRBJ1-6
TGCGCCAGCAGCCAGGTTACAGGGGTATATGGCTACACCTTC CASSQVTGVYGYTF TRBV4-3 TRBD1 - TRBJ1-2
TGTGCCAGCCGGGGGGGACTAGCTTTCGACGAGCAGTACTTC CASRGGLAFDEQYF TRBV14 TRBD2 many TRBJ2-7
TGTGCCAGCAGCTCGGACAGTCTCAATCAGCCCCAGCATTTT CASSSDSLNQPQHF TRBV5-6 - many TRBJ1-5
TGTGCCAGCAGGGAACAGTGGGCTGAAGCTTTCTTT CASREQWAEAFF TRBV12-3/TRBV12-4 - - TRBJ1-1
TGTGCCAGCAGTGAGTCGCGGGGCAGCACAGATACGCAGTATTTT CASSESRGSTDTQYF TRBV2 - - TRBJ2-3
TGCAGTGCTAGAGATTTACTTGGGCAGGGAGTTTCACCCCTCCACTTT CSARDLLGQGVSPLHF TRBV20-1 - - TRBJ1-6